The subject of this entry is one T cell receptor beta chain. The target antigen is unknown. These data originate in a study of OX40 agonist ivuxolimab in advanced cancers. With autoimmune disease history or systemic immunosuppression, patients were excluded. The investigators sampled blood at baseline, at cycle 4 day 1, and at cycle 7 day 1. The study's findings and limits: Low normalized clonal expansion also occurred in some nonresponding patients. Patients with a partial response at 0.1-3.0 mg/kg had among the lowest clonal expansion.

V was cut by 3 bases and J by 7 bases, with 15 bases left in between. The CDR3 loop spans 14 amino acids. The V gene's germline CDR1 is PRHDT and CDR2 FYEKMQ (reference sequence). The data were produced by immunoSEQ multiplex PCR, yet TCRdb's version contains in-frame clones alone and is incomplete. The sample yields 70,000 or so clones, about 93% seen once. Here the sequenced sample was CD4+ or CD8+ T cells sorted from blood, taken in a trial of the OX40 agonist ivuxolimab. This receptor was identified in an adult with an advanced solid tumor such as melanoma, head and neck, liver or kidney cancer. The gene calls are TRBV13 and TRBJ1-2; D unresolved. This CDR3 reads CASSLNTYLVGYTF. DNA for the CDR3: TGTGCCAGCAGCTTGAACACATACCTAGTTGGCTACACCTTC.